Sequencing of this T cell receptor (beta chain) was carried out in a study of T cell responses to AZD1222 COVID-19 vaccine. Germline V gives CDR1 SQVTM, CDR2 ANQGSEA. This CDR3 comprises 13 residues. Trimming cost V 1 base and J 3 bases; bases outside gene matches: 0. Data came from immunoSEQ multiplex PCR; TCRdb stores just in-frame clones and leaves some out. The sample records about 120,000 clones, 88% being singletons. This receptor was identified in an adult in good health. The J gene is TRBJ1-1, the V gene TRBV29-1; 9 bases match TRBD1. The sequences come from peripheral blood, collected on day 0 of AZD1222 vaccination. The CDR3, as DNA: TGCAGCGTTGAAGGGGACAGGGACACTGAAGCTTTCTTT. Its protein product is CSVEGDRDTEAFF. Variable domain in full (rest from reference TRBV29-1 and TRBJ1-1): SAVISQKPSRDICQRGTSLTIQCQVDSQVTMMFWYRQQPGQSLTLIATANQGSEATYESGFVIDKFPISRPNLTFSTLTVSNMSPEDSSIYLCSVEGDRDTEAFFGQGTRLTVV.